This T cell receptor beta chain appears in the sequencing data of a study of blood T cell repertoires in COVID-19. The authors' processing: The assay estimated nucleated cells by amplifying reference gene primers. The protocol was immunoSEQ multiplex PCR, while the TCRdb copy is restricted to in-frame clones and leaves out a portion. Clonal size and the V and J genes are those of that table, whereas D and trimming came from the DNA. Of about 210,000 clones in the sample, around 83% are singletons; the top ten hold about 8.9%. Sequenced input: peripheral blood. The source is a man over 45 with active or convalescent COVID-19.

CDR3 in DNA: TGTGCCAGCAGCTCTCGGACAGGGAGGAGCACCCGGCCCAACTATGGCTACACCTTC. The encoded protein is CASSSRTGRSTRPNYGYTF. V gene TRBV6-6 combines with J gene TRBJ1-2, with TRBD1 identical over 8 bases. CDR1 is MNHNY, CDR2 SVGAGI, per germline (reference sequence). CDR3 length equals 19 residues. Germline trimming cut 6 bases from V and 2 bases from J; bases unmatched to any gene: 20.